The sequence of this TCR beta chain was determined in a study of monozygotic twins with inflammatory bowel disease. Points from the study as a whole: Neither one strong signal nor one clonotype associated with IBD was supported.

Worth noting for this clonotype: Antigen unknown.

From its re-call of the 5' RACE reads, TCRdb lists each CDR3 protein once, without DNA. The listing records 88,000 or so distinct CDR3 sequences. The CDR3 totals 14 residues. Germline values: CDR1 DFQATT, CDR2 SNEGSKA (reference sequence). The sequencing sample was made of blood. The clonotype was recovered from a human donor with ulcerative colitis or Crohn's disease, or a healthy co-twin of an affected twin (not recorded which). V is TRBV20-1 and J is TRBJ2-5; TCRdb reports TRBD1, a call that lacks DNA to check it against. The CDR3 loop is CSARGRTGSETQYF.